Below, 19 T cell receptor beta chains from the same sample are listed, as sequenced in a study of neurological immune-mediated disorders (dated by TCRdb to the late 2010s). Receptors were amplified or captured by 5' RACE. For sequencing, an Illumina HiSeq 2500 was employed. TCRdb redid the processing of the public reads, applying fastp at Q25 and MiXCR, and retained in-frame beta chains. CDR3 protein sequences are deduplicated, and each keeps its most common genes and DNA. Across this sample there are tens of thousands of distinct CDR3 sequences, with more than 9% seen only once. Roughly 21% of the sample is in the top ten clones. Sequencing input: PBMCs. The receptors originated from a woman aged 55-70 years with HTLV-1-associated myelopathy (HAM/TSP).

This clonotype was picked up many times. The rearrangement joins TRBV20-1 to TRBJ2-1; 13 bases match TRBD2. Germline V lookup: CDR1 DFQATT, CDR2 SNEGSKA (reference sequence). The ends lost 5 bases at V and 9 bases at J; junction bases unmatched: 4. This CDR3 region has 13 residues. The CDR3 DNA is TGCAGTGCTTGGACTAGCGGGGGACTTGAGCAGTTCTTC. Residues: CSAWTSGGLEQFF.

This clonotype was found many times. The V gene is TRBV5-6, the J gene TRBJ2-3; 12 positions agree with TRBD2. Germline V gene sequence: CDR1 SGHDT, CDR2 YYEEEE. This CDR3 is 14 amino acids long. Trimming removed 2 bases from V and 6 bases from J; junction bases left unmatched: 1. CDR3 loop: CASSFGLAGDTQYF. The CDR3 bases are TGTGCCAGCAGCTTTGGACTAGCGGGGGATACGCAGTATTTT.

This clonotype was found many times. The chain carries TRBV6-6 and TRBJ2-7; D remains unclear. Germline-derived CDR1 and CDR2 are MNHNY and SVGAGI (reference sequence). The CDR3 spans 12 residues. The V end lost 2 bases, the J end lost 9 bases, and 11 bases lay between the germline ends. The CDR3 region has the DNA TGTGCCAGCAGTTACGTGCCCCCGGGGCAGTACTTC. Encoded protein: CASSYVPPGQYF.

This clonotype was counted many times. The chain carries TRBV5-1 and TRBJ2-1; possible D gene TRBD1, 7 bases. Trimming left V 5 bases short and J 5 bases short, with 11 bases between. The CDR3 totals 13 residues. Per the germline V gene, CDR1 is SGHRS and CDR2 is YFSETQ. CDR3 protein: CASREGQNNEQFF. The DNA for the CDR3 is TGCGCCAGCAGGGAGGGACAGAACAATGAGCAGTTCTTC.

This clonotype is medium-sized within its sample. The chain joins TRBV5-1 to TRBJ1-1; weak D call: TRBD1 (6 bases). CDR1 is SGHRS, CDR2 YFSETQ, per germline. Trimming pared 1 base from V and 6 bases from J, leaving 13 bases between. The CDR3 is 14 residues long. The CDR3 region has the DNA TGCGCCAGCAGCTTGCCCGGGGGCCGGGCTGAAGCTTTCTTT. Protein sequence: CASSLPGGRAEAFF.

Ten or more counts support this clonotype. The genes are TRBV2 and TRBJ2-5; D call uncertain. V lost 5 bases and J 5 bases, leaving 12 bases between the germline ends. This CDR3 has 13 residues. CDR1 SNHLY and CDR2 FYNNEI come from the germline V gene. Written as DNA, the CDR3 is TGTGCCAGCAGTTCTATAGGGCGGGAGACCCAGTACTTC. Translated: CASSSIGRETQYF.

This clonotype has a count of ten or more. The chain carries TRBV20-1 and TRBJ2-7; D might be TRBD1 (5 bases). Germline values: CDR1 DFQATT, CDR2 SNEGSKA (reference sequence). The V gene lost 6 bases and the J gene lost 1 base, with 7 bases spanning the gap. This CDR3 has 11 amino acids. CDR3 DNA: TGCAGTGCCCGGACATCCTACGAGCAGTACTTC. Translated: CSARTSYEQYF.

This clonotype was seen a few times. The V gene is TRBV20-1, the J gene TRBJ2-3, with 8 positions matching TRBD2. This CDR3 has 13 residues. Germline V lookup: CDR1 DFQATT, CDR2 SNEGSKA (reference sequence). The V segment lost 6 bases and the J segment 2 bases; nucleotides outside the gene matches: 4. The CDR3: CSAAGGATDTQYF. The CDR3 DNA sequence: TGCAGTGCCGCCGGGGGGGCCACAGATACGCAGTATTTT.

This clonotype was seen at least ten times. This chain connects TRBV20-1 to TRBJ1-4, with 11 bases that match TRBD1. The germline V gene has CDR1 DFQATT and CDR2 SNEGSKA (reference sequence). This CDR3 is built from 15 residues. Losses at the gene ends were 6 bases for V and 2 bases for J; bases not matched to a gene: 5. In DNA, the CDR3 is TGCAGTGCCTCGGACAGGGGGCGGACTAATGAAAAACTGTTTTTT. The encoded protein is CSASDRGRTNEKLFF.

Concerning this clonotype: At one boundary the junction diverges from the germline segment, which might be a read error. The J gene is TRBJ2-7, the V gene TRBV5-1; no firm D call. Germline V gives CDR1 SGHRS, CDR2 YFSETQ. The CDR3 is 15 amino acids. The CDR3 coding sequence is TGTGCCAGCAGCTTGGCCCGACCAGATAGGGACGAGCAGTACTTC. It yields the protein CASSLARPDRDEQYF.

This clonotype was counted ten times or more. The J gene is TRBJ2-3, the V gene TRBV20-1; D call uncertain. Germline-derived CDR1 and CDR2 are DFQATT and SNEGSKA (reference sequence). V was trimmed by 2 bases and J by 6 bases, leaving 6 bases between them. CDR3 size: 11 residues. DNA of the CDR3: TGCAGTGCTAGATGGTCGGATACGCAGTATTTT. It is translated as CSARWSDTQYF.

This clonotype occurred many times. The CDR3, as DNA: TGCAGTGCTAGACCCAAACAGGGATTACGATCCTACGAGCAGTACTTC. It is translated as CSARPKQGLRSYEQYF. The chain recombines TRBV20-1 with TRBJ2-7; perhaps TRBD1 as D (6 bases). The CDR3 is 16 residues long. The V gene's germline CDR1 is DFQATT and CDR2 SNEGSKA (reference sequence). V was pared by 2 bases and J by 1 base, with 18 bases between.

This clonotype is labeled medium-sized. V gene TRBV20-1 combines with J gene TRBJ2-7; 8 bases are shared with TRBD1. J lost 3 bases, V lost 3 bases, and 10 bases had no gene match. This CDR3 region has 15 residues. Per germline, CDR1 DFQATT and CDR2 SNEGSKA (reference sequence). This chain's CDR3 is CSASPGQGNIYEQYF. DNA for the CDR3: TGCAGTGCTAGCCCCGGACAGGGAAACATCTACGAGCAGTACTTC.

This clonotype is medium-sized within its sample. The genes are TRBV5-1 and TRBJ2-3, with D unclear. V was trimmed by 4 bases and J by 2 bases, leaving 14 bases between them. Germline assignment: CDR1 SGHRS and CDR2 YFSETQ. The CDR3 covers 15 residues. The CDR3, as DNA: TGCGCCAGCAGCCCCCGGGCCGCCTACACAGATACGCAGTATTTT. Protein product: CASSPRAAYTDTQYF.

This clonotype showed up many times. CDR3 protein: CSARVSVTAYNEQFF. The CDR3, as DNA: TGCAGTGCTAGAGTAAGTGTGACAGCCTACAATGAGCAGTTCTTC. The V call is TRBV20-1, the J call TRBJ2-1; perhaps TRBD1 as D (5 bases). CDR1 and CDR2 (germline): DFQATT, SNEGSKA (reference sequence). CDR3 length: 15 amino acids. V was shortened by 1 base and J by 2 bases, with 12 bases between the two germline ends.

In its sample, this clonotype was seen many times. The J gene is TRBJ1-5, the V gene TRBV10-3; 7 bases agree with TRBD1. Per the germline V gene, CDR1 is ENHRY and CDR2 is SYGVKD. J lost 7 bases, V lost 2 bases, and 5 bases had no gene match. This CDR3 is built from 14 residues. CDR3 coding DNA: TGTGCCATCAGTGAGGAGGGGGCTCGCCAGCCCCAGCATTTT. As protein: CAISEEGARQPQHF.

This clonotype was seen many times. This chain connects TRBV3-1 to TRBJ2-2; D could derive from TRBD1 or TRBD2 (5 bases each). CDR3 size: 16 residues. CDR1 LGHDT and CDR2 YNNKEL come from the germline V gene (reference sequence). V was clipped by 1 base and J by 4 bases, with 13 bases between them. CDR3 coding DNA: TGTGCCAGCAGCCAAGTGGGGACCAGAGTCACCGGGGAGCTGTTTTTT. Encoded protein: CASSQVGTRVTGELFF.

By its share, this clonotype is medium-sized. The V gene is TRBV7-2, the J gene TRBJ1-5; D perhaps matches TRBD1 (5 bases). V lost 1 base, J lost 9 bases, and 13 bases lay in between. Looked up from germline, CDR1 is SGHTA and CDR2 is FQGNSA. CDR3 size: 14 residues. CDR3 in amino acids: CASSLEGVSGPQHF. CDR3 coding DNA: TGTGCCAGCAGCTTAGAAGGGGTTTCTGGGCCCCAGCATTTT.

This clonotype was recorded many times. The chain carries TRBV12-3 or TRBV12-4 and TRBJ2-5, with D perhaps TRBD2 (5 bases). V was shortened by 3 bases and J by 2 bases, with 7 bases between the two germline ends. The CDR3 consists of 13 residues. CDR3 DNA: TGTGCCAGCAGTTTCTCGGGGCAAGAGACCCAGTACTTC. Amino acid sequence: CASSFSGQETQYF.